This T cell receptor (beta chain) was identified during a study of blood T cells in healthy people across ages (dated by TCRdb to 2013 to 2016). Broadly, across the study: In model experiments, template switching captured about one uniquely barcoded TCR beta cDNA molecule for every two T cells. Age-related changes in TCR beta repertoire diversity were measured in the study by deep sequencing normalized with unique cDNA molecular identifiers. Donors were grouped into four age groups: young (average approximately 15 years), middle-aged (approximately 41), aged (over 55) and long-lived (around 82). To avoid experimental bias, donors of different ages were distributed randomly across sequencing lanes. For two donors (one aged 18 to 30 and one aged 80 or older), the study analyzed two additional independent replicas of 1 million unique cDNA reads from the same blood draw.

The roughly 39 donors, aged 6 to 90 years, were systemically healthy Caucasian individuals from Russia. Each donor gave ten milliliters of peripheral blood, collected into EDTA-treated Vacutainer tubes. Ficoll-Paque density-gradient centrifugation was used to isolate PBMCs, with at least 6 million per sample. Trizol reagent was used to extract total RNA from the PBMCs, yielding at least 5.5 micrograms per sample. For every donor, flow cytometry on a PBMC aliquot measured the percentage of naive CD45RAhigh/CD27high T cells. The CDR3 holds 14 amino acids from the cysteine to the phenylalanine. Of all the DNA, just the CDR3 is kept, 42 bases in frame from base 1. Per the germline V gene, MNHNS is the CDR1 and SASEGT is the CDR2. Trimming takes 6 bases from V and 8 bases from J, and the germline ends sit 19 bases apart. With regard to this clonotype: The antigen it binds to is not known. No base-level quality is on record; no much larger clone is a single base apart.

Libraries came from 5' RACE. The data were produced on an Illumina HiSeq 2500. A second roughly 6 to 12 cycle PCR used a sample-barcoded 5' primer and a J-beta primer mix. A unique molecular identifier was introduced onto each TCR beta cDNA molecule by a template-switch 5' adaptor carrying 12 random nucleotides. Each sample yielded at least 2.5 million CDR3-containing paired-end reads. All of the RNA was converted into first-strand cDNA using the Mint cDNA synthesis kit, with a TRBC-specific oligonucleotide serving as the primer. All cDNA was treated with uracil-DNA glycosylase and then went through a first 18-cycle PCR with the universal primers M1SS and BC2_uni_R. Concerning the study's data processing: For normalization, 1 million high-quality reads were randomly selected from each sample, with every read carrying a distinct molecular identifier. Reads sharing molecular identifiers were discarded rather than binned into consensus sequences. CDR3 identification, clonotype clustering and error correction used MiTCR with a Q25 quality threshold and the strictest error-elimination algorithm. A nonparametric unseen species model with Euler transformation was used to estimate lower-bound total TCR beta diversity. The public reads were reanalyzed by TCRdb: fastp trimming at Q25, MiXCR alignment, in-frame beta chains only. Rows with a matching CDR3 protein are joined into one entry that keeps the most common DNA and genes. The V and J calls here are based on TCRdb, not the publication. In all, the sample holds roughly 800,000 distinct CDR3 sequences, and 58% of those were seen once. The ten largest account for around 20% of the sample.

Results and caveats for the whole study, not just this receptor: The long-lived group showed more naive CD4+ T cells, fewer expanded clones and increased TCR diversity than the aged group, suggesting age selection. The percentage of naive T cells measured by flow cytometry correlated strongly with observed TCR beta diversity. Estimates of total diversity based on one million sequenced T cells were considered lower bounds and underestimates. The CMV infection status of donors was not known, potentially confounding age-related changes in expanded clonotypes. Bulk unsorted PBMC profiling prevented conclusive comparison of naive and antigen-experienced compartments. Observed TCR beta diversity per million T cells fell roughly linearly with age, and a significant reduction was already apparent by age around 39.

This receptor was taken from a man aged 30 to 39 in good health. Sequencing was done on a sample of blood. The rearrangement joined TRBV6-1 to TRBJ1-2; possibly the D gene is TRBD1, per 5 matching bases. The DNA sequence reads TGTGCCAGCAGGGGGGATTTGTCCCTGGGAGGCTACACCTTC. This encodes CASRGDLSLGGYTF.